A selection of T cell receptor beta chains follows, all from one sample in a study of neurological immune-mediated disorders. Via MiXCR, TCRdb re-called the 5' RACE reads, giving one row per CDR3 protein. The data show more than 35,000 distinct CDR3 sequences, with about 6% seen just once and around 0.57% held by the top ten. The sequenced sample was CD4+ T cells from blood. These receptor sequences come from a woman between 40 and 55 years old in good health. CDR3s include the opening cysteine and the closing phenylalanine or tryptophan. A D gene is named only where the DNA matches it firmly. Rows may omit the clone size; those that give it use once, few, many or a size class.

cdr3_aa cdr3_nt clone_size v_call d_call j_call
CASTARQSLVGTEAFF TGTGCCTCCACCGCCCGGCAGAGCCTAGTGGGCACTGAAGCTTTCTTT many TRBV2 - TRBJ1-1
CASSTPVNEQFF TGTGCCAGCAGCACCCCGGTCAATGAGCAGTTCTTC many TRBV7-2 - TRBJ2-1
CASSSMGTGSGRFF TGTGCCAGCAGCTCAATGGGGACTGGCAGTGGTCGGTTCTTC many TRBV7-2 - TRBJ2-1
CASSFYICSASLRPANYGYTF - - TRBV7-2 - TRBJ1-2
CASSPNMGGTGTETQYF TGTGCCAGCAGCCCGAACATGGGGGGGACAGGGACAGAGACCCAGTACTTC many TRBV7-2 TRBD1 TRBJ2-5
CASSLVGQGGYEQYF TGTGCCAGCAGTTTAGTTGGGCAGGGGGGCTACGAGCAGTACTTC - TRBV28 - TRBJ2-7
CASSLEGQGGETQYF TGTGCCAGCAGCTTGGAGGGACAGGGGGGGGAGACCCAGTACTTC many TRBV5-5 TRBD1 TRBJ2-5
CASTSGARTYEQYF TGTGCCAGCACCTCCGGGGCCCGAACCTACGAGCAGTACTTC many TRBV28 - TRBJ2-7
CASSDPGTGGGFGYTF TGTGCCAGCAGCGACCCCGGGACAGGGGGTGGATTTGGCTACACCTTC many TRBV7-2 TRBD1 TRBJ1-2
CSANAGVPPYNEQFF TGCAGTGCCAACGCGGGTGTCCCCCCCTACAATGAGCAGTTCTTC many TRBV20-1 - TRBJ2-1
CASSPQGGVTEAFF TGCGCCAGCAGCCCTCAGGGGGGCGTCACTGAAGCTTTCTTT many TRBV5-1 TRBD1 TRBJ1-1
CSAILTRGSNSPLHF TGCAGTGCTATCCTCACCCGGGGGTCCAATTCACCCCTCCACTTT few TRBV20-1 - TRBJ1-6
CASSFATGSGPYEQYF TGTGCCAGCAGTTTCGCGACAGGGTCCGGCCCCTACGAGCAGTACTTC many TRBV27 TRBD1 TRBJ2-7
CASTLFATGSGSATEAFF TGTGCCAGCACCCTCTTTGCGACAGGGTCGGGGTCGGCCACTGAAGCTTTCTTT many TRBV7-2 TRBD1 TRBJ1-1
CASSRRRGTEAFF TGCGCCAGCAGCCGAAGGAGGGGCACTGAAGCTTTCTTT many TRBV4-3 - TRBJ1-1
CASSLPQSETYNNEQFF TGTGCCAGCAGCCTACCTCAATCCGAAACCTATAACAATGAGCAGTTCTTC many TRBV7-9 - TRBJ2-1
CASSFSITDTQYF TGTGCCAGCAGCTTCAGCATCACAGATACGCAGTATTTT many TRBV5-5 - TRBJ2-3
CASSQGQASHYEQYF TGCGCCAGCAGCCAAGGGCAGGCTAGCCACTACGAGCAGTACTTC many TRBV4-1 - TRBJ2-7
CASSSLAGTGELFF TGCGCCAGCAGCAGTCTAGCCGGGACCGGGGAGCTGTTTTTT many TRBV5-1 - TRBJ2-2
CSAVRLAGVNEQFF TGCAGTGCCGTAAGGTTGGCGGGAGTGAATGAGCAGTTCTTC many TRBV20-1 TRBD2 TRBJ2-1
CAISTGSPGVDTQYF TGTGCCATCAGCACCGGGAGCCCGGGAGTAGATACGCAGTATTTT many TRBV10-3 - TRBJ2-3
CASQSWTGELFF TGTGCCAGCCAATCGTGGACCGGGGAGCTGTTTTTT - TRBV3-1 - TRBJ2-2
CASSDSKGSPDTQYF TGTGCCAGCAGTGACTCGAAAGGGAGTCCAGATACGCAGTATTTT - TRBV6-4 - TRBJ2-3
CASSQRQGATDTQYF TGTGCCAGCAGTCAGAGACAGGGGGCGACAGATACGCAGTATTTT - TRBV28 TRBD1 TRBJ2-3
CASSLRLAAYNEQFF TGCGCCAGCAGCCTCCGACTAGCGGCCTACAATGAGCAGTTCTTC few TRBV5-1 TRBD2 TRBJ2-1
CASSQGLAAGTDTQYF TGTGCCAGCAGCCAAGGACTAGCGGCAGGCACAGATACGCAGTATTTT many TRBV2 TRBD2 TRBJ2-3
CASSLTQSRYGYTF TGTGCCAGCAGCTTAACTCAGAGCCGCTATGGCTACACCTTC many TRBV7-2 - TRBJ1-2
CASSLGGRGVYEQYF TGTGCCAGCAGTTTAGGGGGCAGGGGAGTCTACGAGCAGTACTTC many TRBV27 - TRBJ2-7
CASSFGLSDSPLHF TGTGCCAGCAGTTTCGGGCTCTCCGATTCACCCCTCCACTTT - TRBV28 - TRBJ1-6
CASSSGSAGAGNTIYF TGTGCCAGCAGTTCGGGTTCGGCGGGGGCTGGAAACACCATATATTTT many TRBV12-3/TRBV12-4 - TRBJ1-3
CASSSGAAVNTEAFF TGCGCCAGCAGCTCGGGGGCGGCGGTGAACACTGAAGCTTTCTTT many TRBV5-1 - TRBJ1-1
CASSPLSSTDTQYF TGCGCCAGCAGCCCACTGTCTAGCACAGATACGCAGTATTTT many TRBV5-1 - TRBJ2-3
CSAFSGSIDEQYF TGCAGTGCCTTTAGCGGGAGTATTGACGAGCAGTACTTC many TRBV20-1 TRBD2 TRBJ2-7
CSARGTGGRGTEAFF TGCAGTGCTAGGGGGACAGGGGGCCGGGGCACTGAAGCTTTCTTT once TRBV20-1 TRBD1 TRBJ1-1
CASRGLGRTSNTGELFF TGTGCCAGCAGAGGCCTTGGGCGGACTTCGAACACCGGGGAGCTGTTTTTT many TRBV6-2/TRBV6-3 - TRBJ2-2
CASRSGSGSYEQYF TGCGCCAGCAGGTCGGGGAGCGGGAGCTACGAGCAGTACTTC many TRBV5-1 TRBD2 TRBJ2-7
CASSLGAYSGTNEQYF TGCGCCAGCAGCTTGGGAGCATATAGCGGGACGAACGAGCAGTACTTC many TRBV5-1 TRBD2 TRBJ2-7
CASSLDTAGELFF TGCGCCAGCAGCTTGGATACGGCCGGGGAGCTGTTTTTT many TRBV5-1 - TRBJ2-2
CSAISSGSRYEQYF TGCAGTGCGATTTCTAGCGGGAGCCGATACGAGCAGTACTTC many TRBV20-1 TRBD2 TRBJ2-7
CASSRGFEQYF TGTGCCAGCAGTCGGGGGTTCGAGCAGTACTTC many TRBV28 - TRBJ2-7
CSVFQDDTDTQYF TGCAGTGTCTTTCAGGACGACACAGATACGCAGTATTTT many TRBV20-1 - TRBJ2-3
CASSRTSGSYNEQFF TGTGCCAGCAGCCGGACTAGCGGTAGCTACAATGAGCAGTTCTTC many TRBV11-2 TRBD2 TRBJ2-1
CSVEDSRGVYGYTF TGCAGCGTTGAAGATAGCAGGGGTGTCTATGGCTACACCTTC many TRBV29-1 - TRBJ1-2
CASSSPGLAAKEQFF TGTGCCAGCAGTTCCCCGGGACTAGCGGCAAAGGAGCAGTTCTTC many TRBV6-2/TRBV6-3 TRBD2 TRBJ2-1